The rows below give T cell receptor beta chains drawn from one sample of a study of blood T cells in healthy people across ages. MiXCR, run by TCRdb on the 5' RACE reads, gives a single entry per CDR3 protein. The data contain 800,000 or so distinct CDR3 sequences, roughly 25% of them seen just once; the ten biggest clones take up 3.7%. The same sample was also used in a study of T cells of mothers and their children.

The specimen sequenced was blood. These receptors all stem from a boy aged 10-17 years in good health. Both conserved end residues are part of each CDR3. Each record gives: V gene, D gene, J gene, CDR3 protein. A D gene is named only where the DNA matches it firmly.

TRBV4-2	TRBD1	TRBJ2-5	CASSQGDRGLETQYF
TRBV14	TRBD1	TRBJ2-5	CASSVRTGGEETQYF
TRBV7-2	.	TRBJ1-2	CASSLAKGEVGYGYTF
TRBV28	.	TRBJ2-7	CASSSIAVGAYEQYF
TRBV6-5	.	TRBJ2-5	CASSLNMWTKGTQYF
TRBV29-1	TRBD1	TRBJ2-2	CSVAPDRGQHGELFF
TRBV11-2	.	TRBJ1-1	CASSFHGNTEAFF
TRBV6-2/TRBV6-3	TRBD2	TRBJ2-5	CASSPLRLAGVTYQETQYF
TRBV20-1	TRBD2	TRBJ2-5	CSARDQRGAEQETQYF
TRBV20-1	.	TRBJ2-3	CSAREPAWNTQYF
TRBV7-2	.	TRBJ1-2	CASSVTREGHGYTF
TRBV12-3/TRBV12-4	.	.	CASSLFGGLYNEQFF
TRBV6-2/TRBV6-3	TRBD2	TRBJ2-1	CASSPLGWSSGRDEQFF
TRBV4-3	.	.	CASSQDKAGNGSYEQYF
TRBV11-2	.	TRBJ2-7	CASSLALTALTYEQYF
TRBV12-3/TRBV12-4	.	TRBJ1-4	CASSEDRFIKNIEKLFF
TRBV5-1	.	TRBJ2-5	CASSFLGAGETQYF
TRBV7-2	.	TRBJ2-7	CASSSISTYEQYF
TRBV9	.	TRBJ2-7	CASSVGSQPYEQYF
TRBV20-1	TRBD1	TRBJ1-6	CSARPLWDRENSPLHF
TRBV29-1	.	TRBJ1-2	CSVDEQFQSYGCTF
TRBV28	.	TRBJ2-1	CACSLMRNNEQFF
TRBV11-2	.	TRBJ2-3	CASSLDLYDGGADTQYF
TRBV3-1	.	TRBJ2-5	CASSPTVLKTQYF
TRBV2	.	TRBJ2-7	CASSVGSFPEQYF
TRBV7-2	TRBD2	TRBJ2-4	CASSTRLAGRENIQHF
TRBV7-9	.	TRBJ1-1	CASSLALWALNTEAFF
TRBV6-6	.	.	CASSYRGDYEQYF
TRBV5-1	.	TRBJ2-5	CASSEDYNQETQYF
TRBV12-3/TRBV12-4	TRBD1	TRBJ1-5	CASSTGDSNQPQHF
TRBV20-1	.	TRBJ2-5	CSARASRGDETQYF
TRBV7-3	.	TRBJ2-5	CASSKDREEETQYF
TRBV20-1	.	.	CSARDPFATSYEQYF
TRBV7-9	.	TRBJ1-1	CASSFRSVGNTEAFF
TRBV6-6	TRBD2	TRBJ2-1	CASSYVAGDWEQFF
TRBV25-1	TRBD1	TRBJ1-2	CASSGSPGQPFGYTF
TRBV14	.	TRBJ2-1	CASSQEGGFDEQFF